This TCR beta chain was captured by sequencing in a study of blood T cell repertoires in COVID-19. On the study more broadly: There were acute and convalescent COVID-19 samples, and they came from the United States, Italy and Spain. T cells, B-cell-depleted T cells, or PBMCs supplied cDNA or gDNA.

There are 15 residues in the CDR3. CDR1 and CDR2 (germline): MNHNS, SASEGT. Germline trimming cut 1 base from V and 7 bases from J; bases unmatched to any gene: 5. Authors' analysis steps: Reference gene primers were amplified, and this amplification served to estimate nucleated cell counts. Generated by immunoSEQ multiplex PCR, the TCRdb table keeps only in-frame clones and is missing some. V, J and clone size derive from that table, while D and trimming were established from the DNA sequence. The sample contains some 300,000 clones, approximately 86% of which appear only once. The Seattle patients, enrolled during active infection, were followed longitudinally.

The specimen sequenced was peripheral blood. The V call is TRBV6-1, the J call TRBJ2-5; 11 nucleotides match TRBD2. The TCR comes from a woman between 70 and 85 years old with COVID-19, enrolled during active disease. This chain's CDR3 is CASSEGLAGLGTQYF. The CDR3 DNA reads as TGTGCCAGCAGTGAAGGACTAGCGGGGCTGGGGACCCAGTACTTC.